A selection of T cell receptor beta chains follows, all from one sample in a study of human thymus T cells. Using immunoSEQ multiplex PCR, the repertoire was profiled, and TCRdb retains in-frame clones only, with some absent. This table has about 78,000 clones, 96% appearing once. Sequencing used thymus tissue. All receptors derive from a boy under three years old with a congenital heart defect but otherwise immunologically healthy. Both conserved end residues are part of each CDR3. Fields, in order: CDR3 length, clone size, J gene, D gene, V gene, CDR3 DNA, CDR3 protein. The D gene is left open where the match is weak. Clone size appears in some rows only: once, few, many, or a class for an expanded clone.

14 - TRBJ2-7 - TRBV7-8 TGTGCCAGCAGCTTAACGGGACGAAACTACGAGCAGTACTTC CASSLTGRNYEQYF
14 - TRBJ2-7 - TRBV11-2 TGTGCCAGCAGCCCCCCCGGGATCCCATACGAGCAGTACTTC CASSPPGIPYEQYF
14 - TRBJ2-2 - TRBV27 TGTGCCAGCAGACTTGGGGGGAGCACCGGGGAGCTGTTTTTT CASRLGGSTGELFF
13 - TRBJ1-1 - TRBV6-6 TGTGCCAGCAGTTCCCAGGGAAACACTGAAGCTTTCTTT CASSSQGNTEAFF
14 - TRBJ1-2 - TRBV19 TGTGCCAGTAGTATCATCGGGGCGAGCTATGGCTACACCTTC CASSIIGASYGYTF
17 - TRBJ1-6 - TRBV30 TGTGCCTGGAGTGTATGGTTCGGGGACACCGTAAATTCACCCCTCCACTTT CAWSVWFGDTVNSPLHF
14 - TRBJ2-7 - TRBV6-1 TGTGCCAGCAGTGACCGCGACAGATCCTACGAGCAGTACTTC CASSDRDRSYEQYF
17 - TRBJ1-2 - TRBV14 TGTGCCAGCAGCCAGCGCCTCCCAGGGGTGGTTAACTATGGCTACACCTTC CASSQRLPGVVNYGYTF
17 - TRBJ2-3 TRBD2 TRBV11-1 TGTGCCAGCAGCTTGCCAAGACTAGCGTCTAGCACAGATACGCAGTATTTT CASSLPRLASSTDTQYF
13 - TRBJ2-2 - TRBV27 TGTGCCAGCAGCATCTTAAACACCGGGGAGCTGTTTTTT CASSILNTGELFF
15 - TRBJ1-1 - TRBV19 TGTGCCAGTAGTATAGGGGTGGCCAAGAACACTGAAGCTTTCTTT CASSIGVAKNTEAFF
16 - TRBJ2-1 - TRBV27 TGTGCCAGCAGTTTAGTCTCCGGCGGGGCATGGAGTGAGCAGTTCTTC CASSLVSGGAWSEQFF
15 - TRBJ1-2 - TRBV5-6 TGTGCCAGCAGCTTGGCTGGGCAGGGTACCTATGGCTACACCTTC CASSLAGQGTYGYTF
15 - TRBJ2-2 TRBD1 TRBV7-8 TGTGCCAGCAGCTTGCCGGGACAGCCAACCGGGGAGCTGTTTTTT CASSLPGQPTGELFF
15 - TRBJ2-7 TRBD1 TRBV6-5 TGTGCCAGCACGCACGACAGGGGCCCGATCTACGAGCAGTACTTC CASTHDRGPIYEQYF
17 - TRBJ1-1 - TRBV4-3 TGCGCCAGCAGCCAAGATATCGAGTGCTCCGTGGGCACTGAAGCTTTCTTT CASSQDIECSVGTEAFF
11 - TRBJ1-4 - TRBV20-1 TGCAGTGCTAGAATGTCTGAAAAACTGTTTTTT CSARMSEKLFF
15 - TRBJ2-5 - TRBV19 TGTGCCAGTAGTAAGTCCGCCGGGGTCGGTGAGACCCAGTACTTC CASSKSAGVGETQYF
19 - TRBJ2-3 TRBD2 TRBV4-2 TGTGCCAGCAGCCAAGTCCTTCCCCGGACTAGCGGGAGTATGGATACGCAGTATTTT CASSQVLPRTSGSMDTQYF
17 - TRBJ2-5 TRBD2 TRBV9 TGTGCCAGCAGCGTAGGAGTGGGGGGGGTCTTCCAAGAGACCCAGTACTTC CASSVGVGGVFQETQYF
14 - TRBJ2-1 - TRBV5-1 TGCGCCAGCAGCTTGGGACAGCGAGACAATGAGCAGTTCTTC CASSLGQRDNEQFF
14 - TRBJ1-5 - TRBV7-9 TGTGCCAGCAGCTCAACCCATGGGAATCAGCCCCAGCATTTT CASSSTHGNQPQHF
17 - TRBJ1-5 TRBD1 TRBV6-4 TGTGCCAGCAGCCCGACAGGGATTGTGGGGAGCAATCAGCCCCAGCATTTT CASSPTGIVGSNQPQHF
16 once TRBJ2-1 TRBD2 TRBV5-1 TGCGCCAGCAGCTTGCGTTCTAGCGGGGGGTACAATGAGCAGTTCTTC CASSLRSSGGYNEQFF
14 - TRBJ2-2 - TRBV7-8 TGTGCCAGCAGTGAACAGAACAACACCGGGGAGCTGTTTTTT CASSEQNNTGELFF
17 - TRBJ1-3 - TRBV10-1 TGCGCCAGCAGTGAGTCAGGGAGGACTGTATCTGGAAACACCATATATTTT CASSESGRTVSGNTIYF
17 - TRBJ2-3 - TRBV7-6 TGTGCCAGCAGCTTAAGGATGGGCAGTGGGTACACAGATACGCAGTATTTT CASSLRMGSGYTDTQYF
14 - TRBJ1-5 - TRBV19 TGTGCCAGTAGTATATCAGGGGAGCGTCAGCCCCAGCATTTT CASSISGERQPQHF
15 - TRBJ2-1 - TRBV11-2 TGTGCCAGCAGCTTAGGGACGGGGTCCTACAATGAGCAGTTCTTC CASSLGTGSYNEQFF
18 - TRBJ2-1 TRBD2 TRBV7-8 TGTGCCAGCAGCTTAGTGACTAGCGGGGGGCCGCTTTACAATGAGCAGTTCTTC CASSLVTSGGPLYNEQFF
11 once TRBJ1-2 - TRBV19 TGTGCCAGTAGTGCAGGGAGGGGCTACACCTTC CASSAGRGYTF
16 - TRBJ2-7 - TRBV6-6 TGTGCCAGCAGCCCCACCACGCAGACAGCTTCCTACGAGCAGTACTTC CASSPTTQTASYEQYF
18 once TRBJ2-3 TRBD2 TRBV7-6 TGTGCCAGCAGCTTAGCCACTAGCGGACCCGAGGGCACAGATACGCAGTATTTT CASSLATSGPEGTDTQYF
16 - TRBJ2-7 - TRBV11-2 TGTGCCAGCAGCTTCCTAGACAGTAGTTCTCCCTACGAGCAGTACTTC CASSFLDSSSPYEQYF
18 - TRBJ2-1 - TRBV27 TGTGCCAGCAGTGCCAGGGGGGGACTCCGGGGGGCCTACAATGAGCAGTTCTTC CASSARGGLRGAYNEQFF
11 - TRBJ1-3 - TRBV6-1 TGTGCCAGCAGTATCGGGAACACCATATATTTT CASSIGNTIYF
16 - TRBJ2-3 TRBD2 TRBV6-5 TGTGCCAGCAGTTACTCCGGGCTAGCGGGAGCTGATACGCAGTATTTT CASSYSGLAGADTQYF
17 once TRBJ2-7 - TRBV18 TGTGCCAGCTCACCCTCCCCGGGTACCCAGAAAGTTTACGAGCAGTACTTC CASSPSPGTQKVYEQYF
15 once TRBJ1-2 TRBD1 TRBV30 TGTGCCTGGAGCCAAGGGGACAGGGTTAAGTATGGCTACACCTTC CAWSQGDRVKYGYTF
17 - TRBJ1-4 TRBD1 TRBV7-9 TGTGCCAGCAGCTCACAGACAGTTAGGGACAGGGATGAAAAACTGTTTTTT CASSSQTVRDRDEKLFF
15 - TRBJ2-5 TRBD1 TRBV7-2 TGTGCCAGCAGCTTATCGGACAGGCTCCAAGAGACCCAGTACTTC CASSLSDRLQETQYF
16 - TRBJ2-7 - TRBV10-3 TGTGCCATCAAAGATGAGGGCGCAGGAAGCTCCTACGAGCAGTACTTC CAIKDEGAGSSYEQYF
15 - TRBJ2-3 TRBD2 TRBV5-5 TGTGCCAGCAGACGTAGCGGGAGGGCCAACGATACGCAGTATTTT CASRRSGRANDTQYF
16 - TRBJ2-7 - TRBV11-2 TGTGCCAGCAGCGCAGCGACCCCGGTTAGAGTTTACGAGCAGTACTTC CASSAATPVRVYEQYF
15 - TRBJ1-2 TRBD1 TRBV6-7 TGTGCCAGCAGTTACTCGGACAGGGGTGTCTATGGCTACACCTTC CASSYSDRGVYGYTF
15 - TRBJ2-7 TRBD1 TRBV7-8 TGTGCCAGCAGCTTACCGGGACAGGGGAATAACGAGCAGTACTTC CASSLPGQGNNEQYF
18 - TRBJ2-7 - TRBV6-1 TGTGCCAGCAGTGAAGCGCCCAGGACCGAAATGGGGTCCTACGAGCAGTACTTC CASSEAPRTEMGSYEQYF
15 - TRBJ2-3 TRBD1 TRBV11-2 TGTGCCAGCAGCTTAGGGGGACAGGGTGGAGATACGCAGTATTTT CASSLGGQGGDTQYF
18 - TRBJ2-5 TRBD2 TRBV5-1 TGCGCCAGCAGCCCCCCCCGTGACAGCGGGAGGGCCGAAGAGACCCAGTACTTC CASSPPRDSGRAEETQYF
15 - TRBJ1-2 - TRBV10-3 TGTGCCATCAGCCCCGGACGCGATAAGGGAGATGGCTACACCTTC CAISPGRDKGDGYTF
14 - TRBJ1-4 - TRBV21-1 TGTGCCAGCAGGGGTAGGACAGGGAAGGAAAAACTGTTTTTT CASRGRTGKEKLFF